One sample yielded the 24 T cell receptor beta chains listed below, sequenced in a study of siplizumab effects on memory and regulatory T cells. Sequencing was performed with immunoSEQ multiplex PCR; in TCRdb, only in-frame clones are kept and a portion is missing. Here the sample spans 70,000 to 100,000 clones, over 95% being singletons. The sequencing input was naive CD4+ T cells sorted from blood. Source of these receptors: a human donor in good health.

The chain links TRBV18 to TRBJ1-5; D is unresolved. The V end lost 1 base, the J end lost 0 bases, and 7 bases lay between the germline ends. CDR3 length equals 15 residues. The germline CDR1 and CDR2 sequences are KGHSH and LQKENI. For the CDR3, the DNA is TGTGCCAGCTCACCACGGGCTGATAGCAATCAGCCCCAGCATTTT. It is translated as CASSPRADSNQPQHF.

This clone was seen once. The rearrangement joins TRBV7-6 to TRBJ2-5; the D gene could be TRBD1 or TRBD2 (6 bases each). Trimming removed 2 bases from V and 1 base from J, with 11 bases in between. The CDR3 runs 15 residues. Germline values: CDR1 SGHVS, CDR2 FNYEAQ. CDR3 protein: CASSLMGGAQETQYF. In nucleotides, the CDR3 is TGTGCCAGCAGCTTAATGGGGGGCGCCCAAGAGACCCAGTACTTC.

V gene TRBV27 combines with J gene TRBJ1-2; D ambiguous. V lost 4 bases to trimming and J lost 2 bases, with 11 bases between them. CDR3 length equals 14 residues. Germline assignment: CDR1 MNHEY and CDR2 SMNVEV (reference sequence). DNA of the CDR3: TGTGCCAGCAGTTACCGGTCGCAGAACTATGGCTACACCTTC. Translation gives CASSYRSQNYGYTF.

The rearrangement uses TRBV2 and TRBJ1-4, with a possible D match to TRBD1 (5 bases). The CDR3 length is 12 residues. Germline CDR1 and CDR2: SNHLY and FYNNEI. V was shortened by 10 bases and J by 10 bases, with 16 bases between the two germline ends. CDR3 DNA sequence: TGTGCCACTGGGCGAACGGGGGTAAAACTGTTTTTT. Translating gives CATGRTGVKLFF.

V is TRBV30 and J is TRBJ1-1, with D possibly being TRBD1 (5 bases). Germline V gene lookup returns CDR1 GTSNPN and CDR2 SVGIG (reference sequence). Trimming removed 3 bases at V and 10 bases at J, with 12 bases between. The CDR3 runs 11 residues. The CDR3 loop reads CAWRAQGRAFF. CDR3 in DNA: TGTGCCTGGAGAGCTCAGGGTCGAGCTTTCTTT.

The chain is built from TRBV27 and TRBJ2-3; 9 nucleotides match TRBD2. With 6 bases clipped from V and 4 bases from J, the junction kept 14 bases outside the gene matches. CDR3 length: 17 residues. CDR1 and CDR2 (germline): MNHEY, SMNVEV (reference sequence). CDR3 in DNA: TGTGCCAGCAGCGACCTTTGGCGGGGGGGCGGCCCAGATACGCAGTATTTT. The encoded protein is CASSDLWRGGGPDTQYF.

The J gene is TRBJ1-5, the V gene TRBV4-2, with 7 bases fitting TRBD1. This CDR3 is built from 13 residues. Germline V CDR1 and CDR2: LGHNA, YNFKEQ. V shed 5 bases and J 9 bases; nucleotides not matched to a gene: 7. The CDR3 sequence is CASSSKQGLPQHF. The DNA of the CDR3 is TGTGCCAGCAGCTCCAAACAGGGGCTGCCCCAGCATTTT.

CDR3 DNA sequence: TGCGCCAGCAGCCAAGCCGGGACAGGGGGGGAGACCCAGTACTTC. Translation gives CASSQAGTGGETQYF. The chain joins TRBV4-1 to TRBJ2-5; 11 bases align to TRBD1. Unmatched junction bases numbered 3, after V lost 1 base and J lost 5 bases. Germline CDR1 MGHRA, CDR2 YSYEKL. The CDR3 consists of 15 residues.

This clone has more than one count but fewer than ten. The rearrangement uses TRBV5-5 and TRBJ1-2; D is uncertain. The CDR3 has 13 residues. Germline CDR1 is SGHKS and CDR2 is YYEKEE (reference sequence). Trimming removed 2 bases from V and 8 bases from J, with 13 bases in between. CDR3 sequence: CASSFRREMGYTF. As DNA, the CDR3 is TGTGCCAGCAGCTTCCGACGGGAGATGGGCTACACCTTC.

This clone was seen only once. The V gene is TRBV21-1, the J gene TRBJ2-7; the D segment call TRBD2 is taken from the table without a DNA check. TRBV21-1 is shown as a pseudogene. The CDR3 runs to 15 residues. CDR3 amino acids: CASAWDGGKSYEQYF. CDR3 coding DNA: TGTGCCAGCGCCTGGGACGGAGGGAAGTCCTACGAGCAGTACTTC.

The CDR3 is CASRMTGGTDTQYF. The CDR3 DNA follows: TGTGCCAGCAGGATGACGGGGGGCACAGATACGCAGTATTTT. The chain joins TRBV6-5 to TRBJ2-3; tentatively, D is TRBD2 (6 bases). The CDR3 is 14 amino acids. Trimming left V 6 bases short and J 1 base short, with 11 bases between. Germline CDR1 and CDR2: MNHEY and SVGAGI.

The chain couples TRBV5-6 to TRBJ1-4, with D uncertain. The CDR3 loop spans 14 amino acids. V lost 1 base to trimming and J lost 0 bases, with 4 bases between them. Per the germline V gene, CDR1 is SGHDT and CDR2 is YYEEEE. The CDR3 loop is CASSLRATNEKLFF. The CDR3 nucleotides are TGTGCCAGCAGCTTGCGCGCAACTAATGAAAAACTGTTTTTT.

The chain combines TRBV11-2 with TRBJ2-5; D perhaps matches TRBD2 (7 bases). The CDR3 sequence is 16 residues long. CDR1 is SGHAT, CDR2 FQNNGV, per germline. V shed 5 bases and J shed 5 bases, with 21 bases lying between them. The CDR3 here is CASSELTRGAGETQYF. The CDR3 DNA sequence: TGTGCCAGCAGCGAGCTTACTCGGGGGGCAGGCGAGACCCAGTACTTC.

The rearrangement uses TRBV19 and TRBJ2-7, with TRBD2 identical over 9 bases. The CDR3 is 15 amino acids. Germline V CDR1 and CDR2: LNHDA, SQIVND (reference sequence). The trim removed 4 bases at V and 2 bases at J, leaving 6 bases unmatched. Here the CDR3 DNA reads TGTGCCAGTAGTACTGCGGGGGGGCGGGCCTACGAGCAGTACTTC. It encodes CASSTAGGRAYEQYF.

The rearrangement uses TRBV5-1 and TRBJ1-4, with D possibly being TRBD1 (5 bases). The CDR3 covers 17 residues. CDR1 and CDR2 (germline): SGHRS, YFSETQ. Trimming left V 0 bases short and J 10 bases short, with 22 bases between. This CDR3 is CASSLVGREGPGGKLFF. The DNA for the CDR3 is TGCGCCAGCAGCTTGGTAGGCAGGGAAGGGCCGGGTGGAAAACTGTTTTTT.

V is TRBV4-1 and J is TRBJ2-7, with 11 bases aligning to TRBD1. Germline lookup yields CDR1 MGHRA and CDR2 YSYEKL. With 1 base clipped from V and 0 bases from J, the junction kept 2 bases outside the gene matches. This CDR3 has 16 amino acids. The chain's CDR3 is CASSQAGQGGSYEQYF. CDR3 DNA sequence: TGCGCCAGCAGCCAAGCGGGACAGGGGGGCTCCTACGAGCAGTACTTC.

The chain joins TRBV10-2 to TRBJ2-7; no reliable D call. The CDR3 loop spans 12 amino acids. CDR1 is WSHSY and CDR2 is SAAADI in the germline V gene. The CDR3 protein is CATDSGSYEQYF. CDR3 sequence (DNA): TGCGCTACCGACTCTGGATCCTACGAGCAGTACTTC.

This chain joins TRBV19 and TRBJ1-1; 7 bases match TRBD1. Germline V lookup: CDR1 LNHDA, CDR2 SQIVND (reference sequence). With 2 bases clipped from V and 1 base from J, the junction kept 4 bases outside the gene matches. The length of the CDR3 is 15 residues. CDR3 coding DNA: TGTGCCAGTAGTATAACGACAGGGTCGAACACTGAAGCTTTCTTT. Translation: CASSITTGSNTEAFF.

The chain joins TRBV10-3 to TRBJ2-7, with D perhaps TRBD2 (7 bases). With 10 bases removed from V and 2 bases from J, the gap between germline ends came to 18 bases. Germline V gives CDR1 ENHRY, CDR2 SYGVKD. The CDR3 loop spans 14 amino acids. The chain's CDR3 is CATRGAGVAYEQYF. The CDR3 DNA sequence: TGTGCCACCCGGGGGGCGGGGGTCGCCTACGAGCAGTACTTC.

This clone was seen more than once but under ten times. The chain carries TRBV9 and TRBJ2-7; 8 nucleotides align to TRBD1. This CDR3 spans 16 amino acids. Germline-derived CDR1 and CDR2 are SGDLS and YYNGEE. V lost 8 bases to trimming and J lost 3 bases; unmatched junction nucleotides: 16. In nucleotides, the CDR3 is TGTGCCAGGAAGCTGCCCCGGACAGGGAATAGCTACGAGCAGTACTTC. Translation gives CARKLPRTGNSYEQYF.

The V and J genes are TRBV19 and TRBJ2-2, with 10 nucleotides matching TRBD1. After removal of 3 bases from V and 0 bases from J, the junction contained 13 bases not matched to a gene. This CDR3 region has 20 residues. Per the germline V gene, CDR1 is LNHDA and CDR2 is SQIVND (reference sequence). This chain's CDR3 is CASSIGTGDIFPANTGELFF. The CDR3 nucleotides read TGTGCCAGTAGTATCGGGACAGGGGATATTTTTCCCGCGAACACCGGGGAGCTGTTTTTT.

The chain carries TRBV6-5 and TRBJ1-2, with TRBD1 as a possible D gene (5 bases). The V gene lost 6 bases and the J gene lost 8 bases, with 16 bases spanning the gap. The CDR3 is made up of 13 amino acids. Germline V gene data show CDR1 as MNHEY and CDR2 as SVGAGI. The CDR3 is CASSPGDGRGYTF. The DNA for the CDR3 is TGTGCCAGCAGCCCCGGGGACGGACGAGGCTACACCTTC.

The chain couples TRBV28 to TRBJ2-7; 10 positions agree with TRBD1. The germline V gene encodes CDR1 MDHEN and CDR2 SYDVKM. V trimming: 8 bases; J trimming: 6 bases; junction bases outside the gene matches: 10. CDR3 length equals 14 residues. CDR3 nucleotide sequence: TGTGCCAGCTCTAGACAGGGGGCTCGGGGCGAGCAGTACTTC. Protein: CASSRQGARGEQYF.

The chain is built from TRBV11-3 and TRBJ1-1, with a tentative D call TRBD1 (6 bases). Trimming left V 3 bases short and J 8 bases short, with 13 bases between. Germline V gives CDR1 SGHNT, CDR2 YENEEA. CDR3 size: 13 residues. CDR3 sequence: CASSFTSGQEAFF. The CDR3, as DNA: TGTGCCAGCAGCTTCACGTCCGGACAGGAAGCTTTCTTT.